The 32 T cell receptor beta chains in this list originate from one sample, sequenced in a study of T cell responses to AZD1222 COVID-19 vaccine. Sequenced by immunoSEQ multiplex PCR; TCRdb stores in-frame clones only, minus some. This sample carries approximately 150,000 clones, about 92% of them seen once, and the ten largest clones take 3% to 4%. The sample consisted of peripheral blood, taken 28 days after the second AZD1222 dose. All receptors come from an adult who received the AZD1222 COVID-19 vaccine.

J is TRBJ1-2 and V is TRBV11-3, with D possibly matching TRBD1 (5 bases). Deletions cut 7 bases from V and 3 bases from J, with 12 bases between. The germline CDR1 and CDR2 sequences are SGHNT and YENEEA. The CDR3 consists of 13 residues. CDR3 in amino acids: CASMGPTDYGYTF. CDR3 DNA sequence: TGTGCCAGCATGGGACCCACGGACTATGGCTACACCTTC.

The gene calls are TRBV6-1 and TRBJ1-2; D unclear. The CDR3 has 12 amino acids. V was shortened by 1 base and J by 4 bases, with 4 bases between the two germline ends. Germline assignment: CDR1 MNHNS and CDR2 SASEGT. The CDR3 here is CASSEVLYGYTF. The CDR3 DNA follows: TGTGCCAGCAGTGAAGTGCTCTATGGCTACACCTTC.

The chain couples TRBV30 to TRBJ1-2; D uncertain. V was clipped by 5 bases and J by 2 bases, with 9 bases between them. Germline V lookup: CDR1 GTSNPN, CDR2 SVGIG (reference sequence). CDR3 length: 12 residues. CDR3 nucleotides: TGTGCCTGGTTGATTATCAACTATGGCTACACCTTC. Amino acids: CAWLIINYGYTF.

V gene TRBV30 combines with J gene TRBJ1-3; D perhaps matches TRBD1 (6 bases). CDR1 GTSNPN and CDR2 SVGIG come from the germline V gene (reference sequence). The V end was cut by 7 bases, the J end by 3 bases, with 13 bases between. This CDR3 has 13 residues. The CDR3 spells CASPGTSGNTIYF. CDR3 in DNA: TGTGCCTCCCCGGGGACAAGTGGAAACACCATATATTTT.

This clone was seen once. This sequence joins TRBV11-2 and TRBJ2-1; unclear D gene. There are 18 residues in the CDR3. Germline V gene sequence: CDR1 SGHAT, CDR2 FQNNGV. V lost 1 base to trimming and J lost 0 bases, with 16 bases between them. This CDR3 is CASSLGRNTRTSYNEQFF. The CDR3 coding sequence is TGTGCCAGCAGCTTAGGCAGGAATACACGAACCTCCTACAATGAGCAGTTCTTC. The full variable domain, its missing parts supplied by reference TRBV11-2 and TRBJ2-1, is EAGVAQSPRYKIIEKRQSVAFWCNPISGHATLYWYQQILGQGPKLLIQFQNNGVVDDSQLPKDRFSAERLKGVDSTLKIQPAKLEDSAVYLCASSLGRNTRTSYNEQFFGPGTRLTVL.

This clone was counted once. This chain joins TRBV6-5 and TRBJ1-2; D is possibly TRBD1 (6 bases). The CDR3 consists of 13 residues. Germline-derived CDR1 and CDR2 are MNHEY and SVGAGI. V was clipped by 3 bases and J by 14 bases, with 19 bases between them. In nucleotides, the CDR3 is TGTGCCAGCAGTTATACGGAACAGGGAGGGTCTACCTTC. This gives the protein CASSYTEQGGSTF.

This chain links TRBV5-1 with TRBJ2-1; D perhaps matches TRBD1 (6 bases). This CDR3 spans 18 amino acids. Trimming left V 4 bases short and J 0 bases short, with 20 bases between. The germline gives CDR1 SGHRS, CDR2 YFSETQ. The CDR3 loop is CASSPGWDKGSSYNEQFF. The DNA of the CDR3 is TGCGCCAGCAGCCCCGGGTGGGACAAGGGAAGCTCCTACAATGAGCAGTTCTTC.

The chain combines TRBV28 with TRBJ2-3; either TRBD1 or TRBD2 may supply D (6 bases each). Germline values: CDR1 MDHEN, CDR2 SYDVKM. The CDR3 consists of 15 residues. Trimming stripped 2 bases from V and 5 bases from J, with 14 bases between. The CDR3 reads CASSLRGAGLDTQYF. The CDR3 region has the DNA TGTGCCAGCAGTTTAAGGGGGGCTGGGTTAGATACGCAGTATTTT.

This sequence joins TRBV2 and TRBJ1-6; possibly TRBD1 for D (6 bases). The CDR3 has 13 residues. The V and J ends lost 7 bases and 7 bases respectively, with 11 bases between them. CDR1 is SNHLY and CDR2 is FYNNEI in the germline V gene. The CDR3 protein is CASTAGVNSPLHF. CDR3 DNA: TGTGCCAGCACCGCAGGGGTAAATTCACCCCTCCACTTT. Full variable domain (remainder filled in from reference TRBV2 and TRBJ1-6): EPEVTQTPSHQVTQMGQEVILRCVPISNHLYFYWYRQILGQKVEFLVSFYNNEISEKSEIFDDQFSVERPDGSNFTLKIRSTKLEDSAMYFCASTAGVNSPLHFGNGTRLTVT.

The V and J genes are TRBV3-1 (or the pseudogene TRBV3-2) and TRBJ2-5; D is possibly TRBD1 or TRBD2 (5 bases each). Germline V CDR1 and CDR2: LGHDT, YNNKEL (reference sequence). The CDR3 is 16 residues long. Trimming took off 5 bases at V and 2 bases at J, with 18 bases between the two ends. The CDR3 region is CASSEQGTSGQETQYF. DNA of the CDR3: TGTGCCAGCAGCGAACAAGGGACCAGCGGTCAAGAGACCCAGTACTTC.

The CDR3 DNA is TGTGCCAGCAGCACCAGAGGGGACAGGTACTCTGGAAACACCATATATTTT. Its protein product is CASSTRGDRYSGNTIYF. The chain uses TRBV9 and TRBJ1-3; 8 bases are a match to TRBD1. The CDR3 is 17 amino acids. V dropped 4 bases and J dropped 0; count of bases not matched to a gene: 9. Germline CDR1 is SGDLS and CDR2 is YYNGEE.

The rearrangement links TRBV28 to TRBJ2-1, with TRBD2 identical over 9 bases. The CDR3 is 17 amino acids. V lost 6 bases, J lost 5 bases, and 14 bases stayed unmatched. Looked up from germline, CDR1 is MDHEN and CDR2 is SYDVKM. The CDR3 reads CASSIDFPGLANNEQFF. DNA of the CDR3: TGTGCCAGCAGCATCGACTTTCCGGGACTAGCCAACAATGAGCAGTTCTTC.

V usage is TRBV28 and J usage is TRBJ1-3; TRBD1 matches at 9 bases. The CDR3 extends over 15 amino acids. Germline assignment: CDR1 MDHEN and CDR2 SYDVKM. The V segment lost 7 bases and the J segment 4 bases; nucleotides outside the gene matches: 8. The CDR3 sequence is CASTNPGQGGNTIYF. In nucleotides, the CDR3 is TGTGCCAGCACCAACCCAGGACAGGGGGGAAACACCATATATTTT.

The V gene is TRBV18, the J gene TRBJ2-7; 8 bases match TRBD2. The CDR3 is 14 amino acids. Germline-derived CDR1 and CDR2 are KGHSH and LQKENI. V lost 4 bases and J lost 0; bases outside the gene matches: 2. The CDR3 nucleotides are TGTGCCAGCTCACTAGCGGGGCTCTCCTACGAGCAGTACTTC. Its translation: CASSLAGLSYEQYF.

This clone was seen once. The chain employs TRBV30 and TRBJ2-7, with a weak D call TRBD1 (6 bases). The CDR3 is made up of 13 amino acids. V was pared by 3 bases and J by 0 bases, with 9 bases between. CDR1 GTSNPN and CDR2 SVGIG come from the germline V gene (reference sequence). The CDR3 sequence is CAWSPQGSYEQYF. In DNA, the CDR3 is TGTGCCTGGAGCCCACAGGGCTCCTACGAGCAGTACTTC. The full variable domain, with the rest looked up from reference TRBV30 and TRBJ2-7, is SQTIHQWPATLVQPVGSPLSLECTVEGTSNPNLYWYRQAAGRGLQLLFYSVGIGQISSEVPQNLSASRPQDRQFILSSKKLLLSDSGFYLCAWSPQGSYEQYFGPGTRLTVT.

This chain joins TRBV19 and TRBJ2-7, with unresolved D. The length of the CDR3 is 13 residues. From germline, CDR1 is LNHDA and CDR2 SQIVND (reference sequence). V lost 2 bases and J 4 bases, leaving 9 bases between the germline ends. In DNA, the CDR3 is TGTGCCAGTAGTATAAGTCTTATTTACGAGCAGTACTTC. This gives the protein CASSISLIYEQYF. The entire variable domain, with the rest obtained from reference TRBV19 and TRBJ2-7, is as follows: DGGITQSPKYLFRKEGQNVTLSCEQNLNHDAMYWYRQDPGQGLRLIYYSQIVNDFQKGDIAEGYSVSREKKESFPLTVTSAQKNPTAFYLCASSISLIYEQYFGPGTRLTVT.

The chain combines TRBV7-2 with TRBJ1-4; D remains ambiguous. Germline V gene sequence: CDR1 SGHTA, CDR2 FQGNSA. This CDR3 comprises 14 residues. V lost 5 bases to trimming and J lost 6 bases, with 13 bases between them. The CDR3 DNA reads as TGTGCCAGCAGCCGGGCGTTAGGAGATGAAAAACTGTTTTTT. Translated: CASSRALGDEKLFF.

The J gene is TRBJ1-4, the V gene TRBV28; D remains ambiguous. V was shortened by 6 bases and J by 1 base, with 6 bases between the two germline ends. CDR1 is MDHEN, CDR2 SYDVKM, per germline. CDR3 size: 13 residues. CDR3 DNA: TGTGCCAGCAGGGAACAAACTAATGAAAAACTGTTTTTT. Encoded protein: CASREQTNEKLFF.

The J gene is TRBJ2-7, the V gene TRBV6-5, with D maybe TRBD1 (5 bases). The CDR3 totals 16 residues. The germline V and J ends were trimmed by 2 bases and 2 bases, with 16 bases remaining between them. Germline V gives CDR1 MNHEY, CDR2 SVGAGI. Here the CDR3 reads CASSYGAGIGTYEQYF. CDR3 nucleotide sequence: TGTGCCAGCAGTTACGGTGCAGGGATTGGGACCTACGAGCAGTACTTC.

CDR3 DNA sequence: TGCGCCAGCAGCTTTGGACAGGGGGCGGGAAAACTGTTTTTT. The encoded protein is CASSFGQGAGKLFF. The chain couples TRBV5-1 to TRBJ1-4, with 11 bases lining up with TRBD1. In germline, CDR1 is SGHRS, CDR2 YFSETQ. This CDR3 is 14 amino acids long. Germline trimming cut 2 bases from V and 10 bases from J; bases unmatched to any gene: 4.

The V gene is TRBV29-1, the J gene TRBJ1-2, with D possibly matching TRBD1 (6 bases). This CDR3 spans 13 amino acids. Between the trimmed V and J ends, which lost 3 bases and 8 bases, there was a span of 16 bases. From germline, CDR1 is SQVTM and CDR2 ANQGSEA. The CDR3 loop is CSVDPAGASGYTF. The CDR3 DNA reads as TGCAGCGTTGATCCGGCAGGGGCTAGCGGCTACACCTTC.

The chain employs TRBV3-1 (or the pseudogene TRBV3-2) and TRBJ2-7, with a possible D match to TRBD1 (6 bases). Germline V lookup: CDR1 LGHDT, CDR2 YNNKEL (reference sequence). V lost 1 base, J lost 3 bases, and 13 bases lay in between. CDR3 length: 15 residues. The CDR3, as DNA: TGTGCCAGCAGCCAAGCCTGGGAAGGGGGCTACGAGCAGTACTTC. Residues: CASSQAWEGGYEQYF.

The CDR3: CASSLDYQETQYF. CDR3 nucleotides: TGTGCCAGCAGTTTAGATTACCAAGAGACCCAGTACTTC. The genes are TRBV12-3 or TRBV12-4 and TRBJ2-5; the D is unclear. V lost 1 base, J lost 0 bases, and 3 bases lay in between. The CDR3 has 13 residues.

The rearrangement joins TRBV11-3 to TRBJ2-7; D is perhaps TRBD1 (5 bases). CDR1 and CDR2 (germline): SGHNT, YENEEA. Trimming took 2 bases from V and 5 from J, leaving 13 bases between them. The CDR3 is 14 residues long. In DNA, the CDR3 is TGTGCCAGCAGCTTATTTCAGGGTCTCGACGAGCAGTACTTC. It encodes CASSLFQGLDEQYF.

The rearrangement links TRBV28 to TRBJ2-7; 13 nucleotides align to TRBD2. The germline CDR1 and CDR2 sequences are MDHEN and SYDVKM. V gave up 5 bases and J gave up 2 bases; unmatched junction bases: 6. The CDR3 has 16 residues. DNA of the CDR3: TGTGCCAGCAGTCCTAGAGGGACTAGCGGGACCTACGAGCAGTACTTC. Residues: CASSPRGTSGTYEQYF.

CDR3 protein: CASSDRDRGRDGELFF. The CDR3 DNA follows: TGCGCCAGCAGTGACCGGGACAGGGGGCGAGACGGGGAGCTGTTTTTT. The gene calls are TRBV10-1 and TRBJ2-2; 12 bases fit TRBD1. The V and J ends lost 3 bases and 7 bases, in that order; junction bases with no gene match: 6. From germline, CDR1 is WNHNN and CDR2 SYGVQD (reference sequence). CDR3 length equals 16 residues.

This sequence joins TRBV30 and TRBJ2-1; 7 bases map to TRBD1. Germline trimming cut 1 base from V and 4 bases from J; bases unmatched to any gene: 10. The length of the CDR3 is 16 residues. CDR1 and CDR2 (germline): GTSNPN, SVGIG (reference sequence). The CDR3 here is CAWSGLGTDFYNEQFF. The CDR3 DNA is TGTGCCTGGAGTGGTCTCGGGACAGATTTTTACAATGAGCAGTTCTTC.

The rearrangement uses TRBV18 and TRBJ1-6; 7 bases align to TRBD1. Germline values: CDR1 KGHSH, CDR2 LQKENI. The CDR3 is 14 residues long. The V and J ends lost 5 bases and 5 bases, in that order; junction bases with no gene match: 3. The DNA for the CDR3 is TGTGCCAGCTCAATACAGGGGCATAATTCACCCCTCCACTTT. Protein: CASSIQGHNSPLHF.

This chain links TRBV24-1 with TRBJ1-5, with D tentatively TRBD1 (5 bases). The CDR3 consists of 12 residues. CDR1 is KGHDR and CDR2 is SFDVKD in the germline V gene. Trimming cost V 4 bases and J 7 bases, with 7 bases left between them. The CDR3 here is CATSERGQPQHF. In nucleotides, the CDR3 is TGTGCCACCAGTGAAAGGGGACAGCCCCAGCATTTT.

This clone showed up just once. The rearrangement joins TRBV7-2 to TRBJ1-4, with 10 nucleotides matching TRBD1. This CDR3 is built from 14 residues. The germline CDR1 and CDR2 sequences are SGHTA and FQGNSA. The ends lost 4 bases at V and 8 bases at J; junction bases unmatched: 4. CDR3 protein: CASSSGQGEEKLFF. DNA for the CDR3: TGTGCCAGCAGCTCCGGACAGGGGGAAGAAAAACTGTTTTTT.

This sequence joins TRBV9 and TRBJ1-2, with D unresolved. From germline, CDR1 is SGDLS and CDR2 YYNGEE. V was clipped by 3 bases and J by 0 bases, with 9 bases between them. The CDR3 totals 14 residues. Here the CDR3 DNA reads TGTGCCAGCAGCGCAGAGTGGGCTAACTATGGCTACACCTTC. This translates into CASSAEWANYGYTF.

The CDR3 here is CASTSGGGDGYTF. The CDR3 DNA is TGTGCCAGCACCTCAGGGGGAGGTGATGGCTACACCTTC. V gene TRBV6-5 combines with J gene TRBJ1-2; 7 nucleotides match TRBD1. J gave up 6 bases and V 7 bases, and 8 bases lay outside the gene matches. This CDR3 contains 13 residues. From germline, CDR1 is MNHEY and CDR2 SVGAGI.